This TCR beta chain emerged from a study of T cells in Graves' hyperthyroidism and ophthalmopathy. Study-level information: Upon initial diagnosis and before any treatment, peripheral blood was collected.

Losses at the gene ends were 5 bases for V and 6 bases for J; bases not matched to a gene: 12. This CDR3 contains 15 residues. Germline CDR1 MNHNS, CDR2 SASEGT. There are many counts of this clonotype. Amplified TCR beta CDR3 regions came from RNA transcripts. In the first-round RT-PCR of the TCR CDR3, the HTBI primer set was used. One entry per CDR3 protein, called by TCRdb with MiXCR from the multiplex PCR reads. In the table there are 550,000 to 700,000 distinct CDR3 sequences, about 15% of which are singletons. Source material: blood. The chain employs TRBV6-1 and TRBJ1-1; TRBD1 matches 7 bases. The clonotype was recovered from a middle-aged woman with Graves' ophthalmopathy. The CDR3 nucleotides are TGTGCCAGCAGTACCCGGACAGGAGATGTGCCTGAAGCTTTCTTT. This gives the protein CASSTRTGDVPEAFF.